This T cell receptor beta chain was recovered during a study of vaccination and CD4 T cells after COVID-19. Note on this clonotype: As yet, its antigen is unknown.

Oncomine TCR Beta short-read sequencing was applied to DNA from cultured CD4+ T cells. Someone extracted genomic DNA from cultured CD4+ T cells. TCRdb called the PCR reads again in MiXCR, with one record for every CDR3 protein. Here the sample spans 7,000 or so distinct CDR3 sequences, 30% to 40% being singletons. The CDR3 sequence is 15 residues long. Unmatched junction bases numbered 6, after V lost 4 bases and J lost 4 bases. The germline gives CDR1 SNHLY, CDR2 FYNNEI. As to treatment: approximately 9-day PBMC culture with coronavirus spike peptide pools or control peptides (ViraFEST assay). Unexposed donor CD4+ T cells predated the COVID-19 pandemic, collected 2011-2018.

The TCR was taken from a human donor in good health. Input material: CD4+ T cells from blood, cultured in vitro. The genes are TRBV2 and TRBJ2-1; TRBD2 matches at 8 bases. The CDR3 region has the DNA TGTGCCAGCAGTGCCTCCGGGAGGGTATACAATGAGCAGTTCTTC. Translation: CASSASGRVYNEQFF.